Listed below are T cell receptor beta chains from one sample, sequenced in a study of blood T cell repertoires in COVID-19. Some clones are missing from TCRdb's copy, which holds only in-frame ones; the method was immunoSEQ multiplex PCR. Altogether approximately 170,000 clones are present, about 86% being singletons, with the ten largest covering about 9.6%. The material sequenced was peripheral blood. The receptors were gathered from a man over 45 with active or convalescent COVID-19. The CDR3 runs from the conserved cysteine through the conserved F or W. The order of the fields is D gene, J gene, clone size, V gene, CDR3 DNA, CDR3 protein. The D gene is left open where the match is weak. Clone size is given for some rows only: seen once, a few or many times, or a class if the clone is expanded.

TRBD1 TRBJ2-2 NA TRBV29-1 TGCAGCGTTAGAACCGGGACAGACTTAGATGGCGGGGAGCTGTTTTTT CSVRTGTDLDGGELFF
NA TRBJ2-5 NA TRBV5-4 TGTGCCAGCAGCTTGGTGTCAGGCCAAGAGACCCAGTACTTC CASSLVSGQETQYF
TRBD1 TRBJ1-1 NA TRBV12-3/TRBV12-4 TGTGCCAGCAAGAGACAGGGTGGGACTGAAGCTTTCTTT CASKRQGGTEAFF
NA TRBJ2-7 NA TRBV7-3 TGTGCCAGCAGTAGACAGGTTCCTAAAGACGAGCAGTACTTC CASSRQVPKDEQYF
TRBD1 TRBJ1-6 NA TRBV18 TGTGCCGGACAGGGCTATAATTCACCCCTCCACTTT CAGQGYNSPLHF
NA TRBJ2-5 NA TRBV5-1 TGCGCCAGCAACTGTGTCCAAGAGACCCAGTACTTC CASNCVQETQYF
TRBD2 TRBJ2-3 once TRBV7-6 TGTGCCAGCAGCTTAGACGGCGGGGGGGCGGGTACGCAGTATTTT CASSLDGGGAGTQYF
NA TRBJ2-5 NA TRBV19 TGTGCCAGTAACCAGGGGATGGAGACCCAGTACTTC CASNQGMETQYF
TRBD1 TRBJ1-2 NA TRBV6-1 TGTGCCAGCAGTGACCAGGGGGGTGGCTACACCTTC CASSDQGGGYTF
TRBD1 TRBJ2-7 NA TRBV7-2 TGTGCCAGCAGCTTAGCGTCGGGACAGGGCTACGAGCAGTACTTC CASSLASGQGYEQYF
NA TRBJ1-2 NA TRBV19 TGTGCCAGTAGTGGTCTACAGGATCCTAACTATGGCTACACCTTC CASSGLQDPNYGYTF
TRBD1 TRBJ1-1 NA TRBV4-3 TGCGCCAGCAGCCAGCGGGACAGCGGCACTGAAGCTTTCTTT CASSQRDSGTEAFF
TRBD2 TRBJ2-3 NA TRBV7-3 TGTGCCAGCAGCCGCACTAGCGGGGGCGCAGATACGCAGTATTTT CASSRTSGGADTQYF
NA TRBJ2-2 NA TRBV30 TGTGCCTGGACCCGGGACTCCTCCCCCGGGGAGCTGTTTTTT CAWTRDSSPGELFF
NA TRBJ1-6 few TRBV18 TGTGCCAGCTCACCACAGGGGCAGAATTCACCCCTCCACTTT CASSPQGQNSPLHF
TRBD1 TRBJ1-2 NA TRBV5-4 TGTGCCAGCAGGCCCATGCAGGACAGGGATCACTATGGCTACACCTTC CASRPMQDRDHYGYTF
NA TRBJ1-1 NA TRBV30 TGTGCCTGGAGTGCTACCCCCCTGAACACTGAAGCTTTCTTT CAWSATPLNTEAFF
NA TRBJ1-5 NA TRBV10-3 TGTGCCATCAGTGAGATCCAGGGGTATCAGCCCCAGCATTTT CAISEIQGYQPQHF
TRBD2 TRBJ2-5 NA TRBV4-2 TGTGCCAGCAGCCAAGATTCGCACATAGAGGCTAGCGGGGGGGCTGAGACCCAGTACTTC CASSQDSHIEASGGAETQYF
NA TRBJ1-2 NA TRBV7-2 TGTGCCAGCAGCCCCGGATCGACACCCAACTATGGCTACACCTTC CASSPGSTPNYGYTF
NA TRBJ2-1 few TRBV9 TGTGCCAGCAGCGTCTGGGGGCTCCCCAACAATGAGCAGTTCTTC CASSVWGLPNNEQFF
TRBD1 TRBJ1-2 NA TRBV29-1 TGCAGCGTTGGACAGGGGGACTATGGCTACACCTTC CSVGQGDYGYTF
NA TRBJ1-2 NA TRBV15 TGTGCCACCAGCAGAGATCGCTTTGGCAGTAACTATGGCTACACCTTC CATSRDRFGSNYGYTF
TRBD2 TRBJ2-5 NA TRBV7-9 TGTGCCAGCAGCCCCGAGGTTGTGGGGGGGCAAGAGACCCAGTACTTC CASSPEVVGGQETQYF
NA TRBJ1-1 NA TRBV28 TGTGCCAGCACCCCTCGTGGGGCCCTAAACACTGAAGCTTTCTTT CASTPRGALNTEAFF
TRBD2 TRBJ2-1 NA TRBV7-2 TGTGCCAGCAGGTTGCTAGCGGGAGTCAATGAGCAGTTCTTC CASRLLAGVNEQFF
NA TRBJ2-1 NA TRBV7-2 TGTGCCAGCAGCGTAACAGCGGGTACTCACAATGAGCAGTTCTTC CASSVTAGTHNEQFF
NA TRBJ1-6 NA TRBV14 TGTGCCAGCAGGCAGGGGTATAATTCACCCCTCCACTTT CASRQGYNSPLHF
NA TRBJ1-2 NA TRBV6-5 TGTGCCACCAACCGGGTGAACTATGGCTACACCTTC CATNRVNYGYTF
TRBD2 TRBJ2-2 few TRBV7-7 TGTGCCAGCAGCTTAGGAGTGGGGAGGGCGAACACCGGGGAGCTGTTTTTT CASSLGVGRANTGELFF